A single sample is the source of the 2 T cell receptor beta chains below, sequenced in a study of control samples from healthy donors and cancer patients. Libraries were prepared by immunoSEQ multiplex PCR; TCRdb keeps only in-frame clonotypes and omits some of them. The top ten clones hold 1.5% to 2% of a sample with 100,000 to 150,000 clones, over 75% of them seen once. Sequenced sample: blood. These receptors originate from a man between 18 and 29 years old in good health.

The chain couples TRBV5-1 to TRBJ1-1; D might be TRBD1 (5 bases). The germline CDR1 and CDR2 sequences are SGHRS and YFSETQ. This CDR3 is built from 14 residues. The germline V and J ends were trimmed by 7 bases and 5 bases, with 18 bases remaining between them. CDR3 sequence reads: CASRGGIAKTEAFF. In DNA, the CDR3 is TGCGCCAGCCGTGGGGGAATTGCCAAAACTGAAGCTTTCTTT. The full variable domain, rest sourced from reference TRBV5-1 and TRBJ1-1, is KAGVTQTPRYLIKTRGQQVTLSCSPISGHRSVSWYQQTPGQGLQFLFEYFSETQRNKGNFPGRFSGRQFSNSRSEMNVSTLELGDSALYLCASRGGIAKTEAFFGQGTRLTVV.

The chain uses TRBV4-1 and TRBJ2-7; D is unclear. The V end was cut by 0 bases, the J end by 6 bases, with 12 bases between. The germline gives CDR1 MGHRA, CDR2 YSYEKL. There are 14 residues in the CDR3. CDR3 region: CASSQDPVPGEQYF. CDR3 nucleotide sequence: TGCGCCAGCAGCCAAGATCCGGTACCAGGCGAGCAGTACTTC.